One and the same sample provided the 27 T cell receptor beta chains below, sequenced in a study of cytomegalovirus exposure and HLA in healthy donors. 60 Vbeta and 13 Jbeta primers were used in PCR. The assay was immunoSEQ multiplex PCR, and TCRdb's table has in-frame clones only and misses some. The data show about 200,000 clones, 70% to 80% seen once. The material sequenced was PBMCs. The receptor source for this set is a male donor in good health and CMV-seropositive.

This chain joins TRBV19 and TRBJ2-7, with D possibly TRBD1 on 6 matching bases. The germline V gene encodes CDR1 LNHDA and CDR2 SQIVND (reference sequence). The CDR3 runs 14 residues. The germline V and J ends were trimmed by 6 bases and 3 bases, with 15 bases remaining between them. The CDR3 loop is CASRGTGNDYEQYF. The CDR3, as DNA: TGTGCCAGTAGGGGCACAGGGAACGACTACGAGCAGTACTTC. Using reference TRBV19 and TRBJ2-7 for the parts outside the CDR3, the full variable domain is DGGITQSPKYLFRKEGQNVTLSCEQNLNHDAMYWYRQDPGQGLRLIYYSQIVNDFQKGDIAEGYSVSREKKESFPLTVTSAQKNPTAFYLCASRGTGNDYEQYFGPGTRLTVT.

V usage is TRBV29-1 and J usage is TRBJ1-2, with 10 bases matching TRBD1. The germline gives CDR1 SQVTM, CDR2 ANQGSEA. The V segment lost 7 bases and the J segment 4 bases; nucleotides outside the gene matches: 6. This CDR3 is built from 13 residues. The CDR3 DNA follows: TGCAGCGCGCTAGGACAGGGGGGCTATGGCTACACCTTC. Translating it yields CSALGQGGYGYTF.

Only a few counts were recorded for this clone. The rearrangement uses TRBV6-1 and TRBJ2-1; a possible D gene is TRBD1 (5 bases). The CDR3 contains 15 residues. V lost 2 bases and J lost 12, with 20 bases in between. Germline V gives CDR1 MNHNS, CDR2 SASEGT. CDR3 residues: CASSERLRDSGVQFF. The CDR3 DNA reads TGTGCCAGCAGTGAAAGGCTAAGAGACAGTGGTGTGCAGTTCTTC.

The rearrangement uses TRBV7-9 and TRBJ2-5, with 13 nucleotides matching TRBD2. The CDR3 contains 16 residues. The V gene's germline CDR1 is SEHNR and CDR2 FQNEAQ (reference sequence). The ends lost 4 bases at V and 5 bases at J; junction bases unmatched: 7. The CDR3: CASSSTGLAGPETQYF. The CDR3 nucleotides read TGTGCCAGCAGCTCGACGGGACTAGCGGGACCGGAGACCCAGTACTTC.

The chain has TRBV7-3 and TRBJ1-3, with D unresolved. The germline gives CDR1 SGHTA, CDR2 FQGTGA. V was shortened by 6 bases and J by 0 bases, with 9 bases between the two germline ends. CDR3 size: 14 residues. Written as DNA, the CDR3 is TGTGCCAGCAGTCCCGGGAACTCTGGAAACACCATATATTTT. It yields the protein CASSPGNSGNTIYF.

The chain recombines TRBV5-4 with TRBJ2-7, with 9 bases lining up with TRBD2. Trimming at V came to 4 bases and at J to 4 bases, leaving 9 bases not matched to a gene. CDR3 size: 15 residues. Germline CDR1 is SGHNT and CDR2 is YYREEE (reference sequence). The CDR3 nucleotides read TGTGCCAGCAGCCCCCGGGCGGGGGGGACATACGAGCAGTACTTC. Amino acids: CASSPRAGGTYEQYF.

The chain is built from TRBV27 and TRBJ2-2, with D possibly being TRBD1 (6 bases). Per germline, CDR1 MNHEY and CDR2 SMNVEV (reference sequence). V lost 2 bases to trimming and J lost 8 bases, with 18 bases between them. This CDR3 contains 16 residues. CDR3 sequence: CASSLTPPGVRGELFF. In DNA, the CDR3 is TGTGCCAGCAGTTTAACCCCCCCAGGGGTTCGGGGGGAGCTGTTTTTT.

This clone was observed a few times. The genes are TRBV19 and TRBJ1-5; D possibly corresponds to TRBD1 (6 bases). The CDR3 has 14 amino acids. V lost 6 bases and J lost 6, with 15 bases in between. Germline CDR1 reads LNHDA; CDR2 reads SQIVND (reference sequence). The DNA of the CDR3 is TGTGCCAGTAGCCACGTGGGGGCAGGTCAGCCCCAGCATTTT. It yields the protein CASSHVGAGQPQHF.

The rearrangement joins TRBV5-1 to TRBJ2-3; the D gene is possibly TRBD1 (5 bases). The CDR3 runs 13 residues. Trimming took 3 bases from V and 4 from J, leaving 9 bases between them. Germline V lookup: CDR1 SGHRS, CDR2 YFSETQ. The CDR3 sequence: CASSSPGSDTQYF. The DNA for the CDR3 is TGCGCCAGCAGCTCACCAGGGTCAGATACGCAGTATTTT.

This clone appeared many times. Other nucleotide sequences from this sample produce the same CDR3. The V and J genes are TRBV27 and TRBJ1-1, with D maybe TRBD1 (5 bases). V was clipped by 2 bases and J by 2 bases, with 6 bases between them. The CDR3 extends over 13 amino acids. Per germline, CDR1 MNHEY and CDR2 SMNVEV (reference sequence). This chain's CDR3 is CASSLQGNTEAFF. The CDR3 region has the DNA TGTGCCAGCAGTTTACAGGGTAACACTGAAGCTTTCTTT.

V usage is TRBV9 and J usage is TRBJ2-5; D is perhaps TRBD2 (5 bases). V was shortened by 0 bases and J by 5 bases, with 11 bases between the two germline ends. CDR3 size: 14 residues. CDR1 SGDLS and CDR2 YYNGEE come from the germline V gene. The CDR3 DNA reads TGTGCCAGCAGCGTAGCGGGGTATTGGGAGACCCAGTACTTC. Translation: CASSVAGYWETQYF.

With regard to this clone: The junction does not match germline at one end; this may be a read error. J is TRBJ1-5 and V is TRBV7-9, with D unresolved. This CDR3 has 14 amino acids. The germline V gene has CDR1 SEHNR and CDR2 FQNEAQ (reference sequence). CDR3: CSSSFSDSNQPQHF. The CDR3 nucleotides read TGTTCCAGCAGCTTTTCAGATAGCAATCAGCCCCAGCATTTT.

This clone came up a few times. V gene TRBV2 combines with J gene TRBJ2-5, with D unclear. Germline V gene data show CDR1 as SNHLY and CDR2 as FYNNEI. The CDR3 spans 14 residues. Trimming removed 0 bases at V and 5 bases at J, with 10 bases between. DNA of the CDR3: TGTGCCAGCAGTGAAGCGCCGGTTTACGAGACCCAGTACTTC. Encoded protein: CASSEAPVYETQYF. The full variable domain, completed using reference TRBV2 and TRBJ2-5, is EPEVTQTPSHQVTQMGQEVILRCVPISNHLYFYWYRQILGQKVEFLVSFYNNEISEKSEIFDDQFSVERPDGSNFTLKIRSTKLEDSAMYFCASSEAPVYETQYFGPGTRLLVL.

This chain links TRBV5-1 with TRBJ2-7; 13 positions agree with TRBD2. V shed 6 bases, J shed 3 bases, and the junction held 3 bases outside the gene matches. CDR3 length: 14 residues. Germline CDR1 is SGHRS and CDR2 is YFSETQ. The CDR3 sequence is CASTRTSGGYEQYF. For the CDR3, the DNA is TGCGCCAGCACTAGGACTAGCGGGGGCTACGAGCAGTACTTC.

V gene TRBV5-6 combines with J gene TRBJ1-1; D not resolved. The CDR3 sequence is 15 residues long. The germline CDR1 and CDR2 sequences are SGHDT and YYEEEE. The V and J ends lost 4 bases and 4 bases respectively, with 17 bases between them. CDR3: CASSNGRERVTEAFF. The CDR3 DNA is TGTGCCAGCAGCAACGGACGGGAACGGGTCACTGAAGCTTTCTTT.

This chain connects TRBV6-1 to TRBJ2-3; maybe TRBD2 (5 bases). In germline, CDR1 is MNHNS, CDR2 SASEGT. The CDR3 totals 15 residues. Trimming pared 5 bases from V and 6 bases from J, leaving 18 bases between. This CDR3 is CASSTRPSRPDTQYF. In DNA, the CDR3 is TGTGCCAGCAGTACTAGACCTTCCAGGCCCGATACGCAGTATTTT.

This clone was counted once. The gene calls are TRBV10-3 and TRBJ2-1; tentative D call: TRBD1 (5 bases). CDR3 length: 13 amino acids. Germline-derived CDR1 and CDR2 are ENHRY and SYGVKD. Trimming cost V 2 bases and J 5 bases, with 7 bases left between them. Written as DNA, the CDR3 is TGTGCCATCAGTGAGGGCAGGGACAATGAGCAGTTCTTC. Amino acids: CAISEGRDNEQFF.

The chain combines TRBV6-5 with TRBJ1-1; the match to TRBD1 covers 7 bases. V lost 8 bases, J lost 0 bases, and 9 bases stayed unmatched. Germline V gene data show CDR1 as MNHEY and CDR2 as SVGAGI. There are 15 residues in the CDR3. The CDR3 protein is CASANRGLMNTEAFF. In DNA form, the CDR3 reads TGTGCCAGCGCAAACAGGGGCTTGATGAACACTGAAGCTTTCTTT.

In this sample, this clone turned up once. The chain has TRBV27 and TRBJ2-1; a possible D gene is TRBD1 (6 bases). The length of the CDR3 is 14 residues. The V gene's germline CDR1 is MNHEY and CDR2 SMNVEV (reference sequence). The V end was cut by 3 bases, the J end by 9 bases, with 15 bases between. In DNA, the CDR3 is TGTGCCAGCAGTTTCCGGCAGGGGCGGAGTGAGCAGTTCTTC. Translated: CASSFRQGRSEQFF.

V is TRBV30 and J is TRBJ1-2, with unresolved D. CDR1 is GTSNPN, CDR2 SVGIG, per germline (reference sequence). V was shortened by 1 base and J by 4 bases, with 10 bases between the two germline ends. The CDR3 has 13 amino acids. CDR3 coding DNA: TGTGCCTGGAGTGGAGGGAGCGCCTATGGCTACACCTTC. It specifies CAWSGGSAYGYTF.

This rearrangement joins TRBV19 to TRBJ1-5; D remains ambiguous. The germline V gene has CDR1 LNHDA and CDR2 SQIVND (reference sequence). This CDR3 spans 15 amino acids. V dropped 3 bases and J dropped 5 bases, with 14 bases sitting between them. The CDR3 here is CASSISVPRYQPQHF. CDR3 nucleotide sequence: TGTGCCAGTAGTATCTCGGTTCCGAGATATCAGCCCCAGCATTTT.

This clone was seen only a few times. The chain recombines TRBV27 with TRBJ1-5, with TRBD1 matching 7 bases. The CDR3 totals 13 residues. Germline CDR1 MNHEY, CDR2 SMNVEV (reference sequence). The trim removed 3 bases at V and 9 bases at J, leaving 5 bases unmatched. The CDR3: CASSFDRERPQHF. For the CDR3, the DNA is TGTGCCAGCAGTTTTGACAGGGAGAGGCCCCAGCATTTT.

The genes are TRBV6-5 and TRBJ2-7, with D perhaps matching TRBD1 (5 bases). Germline-derived CDR1 and CDR2 are MNHEY and SVGAGI. V lost 0 bases, J lost 0 bases, and 9 bases lay in between. The CDR3 loop spans 15 amino acids. The CDR3 nucleotides are TGTGCCAGCAGTTACTCCGGCAGGGACTCCTACGAGCAGTACTTC. Its protein is CASSYSGRDSYEQYF.

Here the CDR3 DNA reads TGCGCCAGCAGCCGCATAGCGGGAGGGAGCGGCCTTGGCTCCTACAATGAGCAGTTCTTC. Its translation is CASSRIAGGSGLGSYNEQFF. The rearrangement uses TRBV4-1 and TRBJ2-1; 11 nucleotides line up with TRBD2. J lost 0 bases, V lost 4 bases, and 14 bases had no gene match. The CDR3 length is 20 residues. The germline gives CDR1 MGHRA, CDR2 YSYEKL.

This clone has only a few counts. The chain is built from TRBV11-2 and TRBJ1-4; 9 nucleotides agree with TRBD1. The CDR3 covers 15 residues. CDR1 SGHAT and CDR2 FQNNGV come from the germline V gene. The J segment lost 8 bases and the V segment lost 3 bases, leaving 7 bases of the junction unmatched. The CDR3 nucleotides read TGTGCCAGCAGCTTGAAGACAGGGGGTAGGGAAAAACTGTTTTTT. It yields the protein CASSLKTGGREKLFF. The full variable domain, completed using reference TRBV11-2 and TRBJ1-4, is EAGVAQSPRYKIIEKRQSVAFWCNPISGHATLYWYQQILGQGPKLLIQFQNNGVVDDSQLPKDRFSAERLKGVDSTLKIQPAKLEDSAVYLCASSLKTGGREKLFFGSGTQLSVL.

V usage is TRBV19 and J usage is TRBJ1-1; TRBD1 matches at 8 bases. With V trimmed by 10 bases and J by 0 bases, 4 bases remained unmatched. The CDR3 loop spans 13 amino acids. In germline, CDR1 is LNHDA, CDR2 SQIVND (reference sequence). As DNA, the CDR3 is TGTGCCATTGGGGACAGGATGAACACTGAAGCTTTCTTT. It translates to CAIGDRMNTEAFF.

This sequence joins TRBV27 and TRBJ1-5; the match to TRBD1 covers 8 bases. The CDR3 length is 14 residues. The germline V gene encodes CDR1 MNHEY and CDR2 SMNVEV (reference sequence). The V and J ends lost 3 bases and 7 bases, in that order; junction bases with no gene match: 5. Here the CDR3 reads CASSFRGRGQPQHF. The CDR3, as DNA: TGTGCCAGCAGTTTCAGGGGGCGAGGACAGCCCCAGCATTTT.